The present T cell receptor (beta chain) was sequenced within a study of blood T cell repertoires in COVID-19 (dated by TCRdb to 2018 to 2020). Looking at the study overall: Collaborator samples came from the United States, Italy and Spain and covered acute and convalescent phases of COVID-19. The material from the prospective study consisted of cDNA or gDNA derived from T cells, B-cell-depleted T cells, or PBMCs. The dataset comprised deeply sampled blood TCRbeta repertoires from subjects exposed to, actively infected with, or recovered from COVID-19. The repertoires were released in a freely available public database intended as a resource for research on the immune response to SARS-CoV-2. The samples were drawn from the first 160 participants of the ongoing ImmuneRACE study and from 1,254 subjects provided by 6 global collaborators. The sample metadata nearly always contained a de-identified subject ID, COVID-19 status, age in years and sex. Where HLA class I and class II types were available, the types were taken from metadata supplied by the sample provider, not from assay-based typing.

The germline V gene provides CDR1 SNHLY and CDR2 FYNNEI. Trimming accounts for 7 bases at V and 4 bases at J, while the number of junction bases matched to no gene is 5. Including cysteine and phenylalanine, the CDR3 has 15 amino acids. Only CDR3 DNA remains: 45 bases, in frame from the first base. Collaborating institutions collected whole blood in K2EDTA tubes following their own protocols. Collaborator samples were shipped for TCRbeta analysis as frozen whole blood, isolated PBMCs, or DNA extracted from either sample type. TCRbeta CDR3 regions were amplified from genomic DNA by means of the immunoSEQ Assay, a bias-controlled multiplex PCR. The authors' pipeline ran thus. Nucleated cell counts per sample were estimated from amplification of reference gene primers within the assay. To quantify the absolute abundance of each unique TCRbeta CDR3 rearrangement, sequence reads were collapsed and filtered. For each sample, productive Simpson clonality was calculated as the square root of Simpson's diversity index across productive rearrangements. As stored in TCRdb, this immuneACCESS dataset retains in-frame rearrangements with V and J assigned. A fraction of the clones does not appear; measured against another copy, unresolved V genes explain less than half of the discrepancy, and the remainder lacks a known reason. That table supplies the V and J calls and clone size; D and trimming were determined from the DNA. The sample table shows 70,000 to 85,000 clones, and 86% are seen once. Around 2% of the sample is held by the ten biggest clonotypes.

Turning to this clone: It lacks a known antigen. Qualities for individual bases were not recorded, and no much larger clone is one base off.

Broad study findings and their caveats: The quantity of clinical and demographic metadata differed by source and by participant and was supplied without curation.

This receptor was taken from an older woman with acute or convalescent COVID-19. Sequenced: peripheral blood. The receptor chain draws on TRBV2 and TRBJ2-1; 12 nucleotides in the junction match TRBD2. The CDR3 region: CASNLAGGPYNEQFF. The nucleotide sequence is TGTGCCAGCAATCTAGCGGGGGGGCCGTACAATGAGCAGTTCTTC. The CDR3, completed at both ends by the reference TRBV2 and TRBJ2-1 genes, gives the full variable domain EPEVTQTPSHQVTQMGQEVILRCVPISNHLYFYWYRQILGQKVEFLVSFYNNEISEKSEIFDDQFSVERPDGSNFTLKIRSTKLEDSAMYFCASNLAGGPYNEQFFGPGTRLTVL.